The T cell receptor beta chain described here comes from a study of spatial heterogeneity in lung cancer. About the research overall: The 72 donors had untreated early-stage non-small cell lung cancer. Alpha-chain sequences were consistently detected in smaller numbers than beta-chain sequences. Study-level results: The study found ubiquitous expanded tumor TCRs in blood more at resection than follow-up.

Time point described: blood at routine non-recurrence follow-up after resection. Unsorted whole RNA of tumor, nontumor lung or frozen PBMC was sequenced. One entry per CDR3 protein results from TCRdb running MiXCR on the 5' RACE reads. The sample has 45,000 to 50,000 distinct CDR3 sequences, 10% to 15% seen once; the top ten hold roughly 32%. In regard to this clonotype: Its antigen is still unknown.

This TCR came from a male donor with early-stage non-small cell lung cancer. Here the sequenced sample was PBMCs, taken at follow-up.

CDR3 loop: CASSYSRTSGGNTDTQYF. Here the CDR3 DNA reads TGTGCCAGCAGTTACTCACGGACTAGCGGGGGCAACACAGATACGCAGTATTTT. The chain employs TRBV6-2 or TRBV6-3 and TRBJ2-3, with TRBD2 matching 13 bases. The germline V gene has CDR1 MNHEY and CDR2 SVGEGT. The length of the CDR3 is 18 residues. Trimming at V came to 0 bases and at J to 2 bases, leaving 5 bases not matched to a gene.